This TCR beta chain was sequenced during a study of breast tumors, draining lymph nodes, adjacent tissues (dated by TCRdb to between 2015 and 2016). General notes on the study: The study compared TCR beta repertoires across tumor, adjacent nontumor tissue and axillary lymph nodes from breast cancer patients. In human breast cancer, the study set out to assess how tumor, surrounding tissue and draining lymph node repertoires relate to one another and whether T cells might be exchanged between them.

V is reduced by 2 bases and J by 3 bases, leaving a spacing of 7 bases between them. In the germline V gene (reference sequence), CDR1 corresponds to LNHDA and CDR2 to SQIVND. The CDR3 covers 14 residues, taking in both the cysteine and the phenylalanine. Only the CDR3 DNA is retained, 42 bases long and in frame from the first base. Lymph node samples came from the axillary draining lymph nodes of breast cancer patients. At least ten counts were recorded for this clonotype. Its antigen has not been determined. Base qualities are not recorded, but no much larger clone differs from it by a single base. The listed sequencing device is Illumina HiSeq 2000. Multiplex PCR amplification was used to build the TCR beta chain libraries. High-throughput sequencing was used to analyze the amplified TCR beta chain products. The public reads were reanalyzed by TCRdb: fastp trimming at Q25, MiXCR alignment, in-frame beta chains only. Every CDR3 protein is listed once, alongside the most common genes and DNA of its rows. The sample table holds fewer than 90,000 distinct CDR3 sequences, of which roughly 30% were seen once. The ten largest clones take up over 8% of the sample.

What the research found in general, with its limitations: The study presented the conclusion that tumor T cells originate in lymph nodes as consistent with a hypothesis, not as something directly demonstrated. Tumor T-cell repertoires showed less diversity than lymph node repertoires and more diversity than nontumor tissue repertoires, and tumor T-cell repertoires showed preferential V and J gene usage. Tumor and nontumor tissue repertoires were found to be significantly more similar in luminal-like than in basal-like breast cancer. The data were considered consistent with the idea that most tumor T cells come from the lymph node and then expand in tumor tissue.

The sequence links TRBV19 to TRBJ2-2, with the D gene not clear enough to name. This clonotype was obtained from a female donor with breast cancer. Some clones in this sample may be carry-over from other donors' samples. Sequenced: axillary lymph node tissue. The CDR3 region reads CASSITIDTGELFF. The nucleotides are TGTGCCAGTAGTATAACTATCGACACCGGGGAGCTGTTTTTT.